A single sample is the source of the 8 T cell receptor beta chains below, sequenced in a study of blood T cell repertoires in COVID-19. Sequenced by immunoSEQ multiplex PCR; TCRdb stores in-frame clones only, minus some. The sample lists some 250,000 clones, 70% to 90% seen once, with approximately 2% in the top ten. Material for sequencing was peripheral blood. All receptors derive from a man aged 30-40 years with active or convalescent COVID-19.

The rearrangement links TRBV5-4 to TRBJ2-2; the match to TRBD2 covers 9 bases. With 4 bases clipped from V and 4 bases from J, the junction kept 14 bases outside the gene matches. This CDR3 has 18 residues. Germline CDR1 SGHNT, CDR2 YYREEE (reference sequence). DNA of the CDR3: TGTGCCAGCAGCCCCCTAGCGGGGAGCCGGCCGCGCACCGGGGAGCTGTTTTTT. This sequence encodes CASSPLAGSRPRTGELFF.

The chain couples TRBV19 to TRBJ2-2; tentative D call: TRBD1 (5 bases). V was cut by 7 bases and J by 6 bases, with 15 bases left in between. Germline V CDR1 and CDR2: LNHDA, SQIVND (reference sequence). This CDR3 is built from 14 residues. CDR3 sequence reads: CASKDTDLSGELFF. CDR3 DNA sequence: TGTGCCAGTAAGGACACGGACCTGTCCGGGGAGCTGTTTTTT.

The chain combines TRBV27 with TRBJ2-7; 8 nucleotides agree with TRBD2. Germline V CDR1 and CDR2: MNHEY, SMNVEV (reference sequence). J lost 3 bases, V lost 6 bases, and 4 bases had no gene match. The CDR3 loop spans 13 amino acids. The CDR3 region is CASRLAEDYEQYF. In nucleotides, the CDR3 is TGTGCCAGCAGACTAGCGGAAGACTACGAGCAGTACTTC.

The CDR3 DNA reads as TGCGCCAGCAGCCACGCGATCGAGCGGGGGGGCCGGTTGTATTTT. This encodes CASSHAIERGGRLYF. The chain carries TRBV4-3 and TRBJ2-3, with 10 bases fitting TRBD2. Germline assignment: CDR1 LGHNA and CDR2 YSLEER. V was pared by 3 bases and J by 14 bases, with 14 bases of the junction left unmatched. CDR3 length equals 15 residues.

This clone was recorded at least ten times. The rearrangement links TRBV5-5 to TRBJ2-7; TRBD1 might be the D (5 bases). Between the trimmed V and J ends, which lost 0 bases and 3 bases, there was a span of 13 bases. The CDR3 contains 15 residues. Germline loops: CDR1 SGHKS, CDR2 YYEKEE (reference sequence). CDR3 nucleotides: TGTGCCAGCAGCTTGGGACAGAGATCTGGCTACGAGCAGTACTTC. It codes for CASSLGQRSGYEQYF. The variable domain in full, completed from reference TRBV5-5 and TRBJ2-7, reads DAGVTQSPTHLIKTRGQQVTLRCSPISGHKSVSWYQQVLGQGPQFIFQYYEKEERGRGNFPDRFSARQFPNYSSELNVNALLLGDSALYLCASSLGQRSGYEQYFGPGTRLTVT.

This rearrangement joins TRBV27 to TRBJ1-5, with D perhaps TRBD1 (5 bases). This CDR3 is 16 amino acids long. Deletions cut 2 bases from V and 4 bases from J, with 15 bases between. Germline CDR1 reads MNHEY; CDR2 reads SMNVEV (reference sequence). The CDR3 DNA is TGTGCCAGCAGTTTAAACCCTCAGGGTCGGAATCAGCCCCAGCATTTT. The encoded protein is CASSLNPQGRNQPQHF.

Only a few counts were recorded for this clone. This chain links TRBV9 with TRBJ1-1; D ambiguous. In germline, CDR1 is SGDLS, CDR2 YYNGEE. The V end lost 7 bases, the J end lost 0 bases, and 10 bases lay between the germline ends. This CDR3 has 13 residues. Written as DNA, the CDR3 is TGTGCCAGCTCCGCGGGGATGAACACTGAAGCTTTCTTT. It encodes CASSAGMNTEAFF.

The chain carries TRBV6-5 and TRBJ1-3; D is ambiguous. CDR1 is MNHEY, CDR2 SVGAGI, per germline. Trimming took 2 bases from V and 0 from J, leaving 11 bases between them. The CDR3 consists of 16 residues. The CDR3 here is CASSYNPGISGNTIYF. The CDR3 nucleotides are TGTGCCAGCAGTTACAACCCGGGGATCTCTGGAAACACCATATATTTT.